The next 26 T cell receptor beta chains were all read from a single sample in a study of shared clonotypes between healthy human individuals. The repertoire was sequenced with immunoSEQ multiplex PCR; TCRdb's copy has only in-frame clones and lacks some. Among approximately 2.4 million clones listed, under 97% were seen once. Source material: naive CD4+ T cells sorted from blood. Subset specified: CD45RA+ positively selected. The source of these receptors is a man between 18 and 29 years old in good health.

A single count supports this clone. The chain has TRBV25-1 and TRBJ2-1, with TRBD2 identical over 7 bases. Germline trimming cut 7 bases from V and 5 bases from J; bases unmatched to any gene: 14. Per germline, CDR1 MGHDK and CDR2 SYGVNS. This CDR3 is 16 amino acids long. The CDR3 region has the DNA TGTGCCAGCACCCGAGGGTGCGGGAGATGTAACAATGAGCAGTTCTTC. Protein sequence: CASTRGCGRCNNEQFF.

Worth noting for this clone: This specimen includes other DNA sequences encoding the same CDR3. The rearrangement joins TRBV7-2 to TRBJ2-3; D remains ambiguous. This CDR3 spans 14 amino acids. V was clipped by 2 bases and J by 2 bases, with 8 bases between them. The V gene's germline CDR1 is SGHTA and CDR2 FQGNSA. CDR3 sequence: CASSLLANTDTQYF. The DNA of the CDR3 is TGTGCCAGCAGCTTACTGGCTAACACAGATACGCAGTATTTT.

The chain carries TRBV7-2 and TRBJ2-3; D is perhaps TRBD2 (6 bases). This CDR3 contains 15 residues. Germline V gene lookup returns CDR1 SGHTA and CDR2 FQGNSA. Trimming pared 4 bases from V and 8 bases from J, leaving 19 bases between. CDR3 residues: CASSSGASDAGTQYF. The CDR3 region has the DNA TGTGCCAGCAGCTCGGGCGCTAGCGATGCCGGTACGCAGTATTTT.

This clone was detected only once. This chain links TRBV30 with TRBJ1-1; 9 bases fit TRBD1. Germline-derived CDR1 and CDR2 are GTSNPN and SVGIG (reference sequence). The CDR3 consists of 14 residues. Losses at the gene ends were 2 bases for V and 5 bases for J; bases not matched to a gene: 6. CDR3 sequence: CAWSPGTGPTEAFF. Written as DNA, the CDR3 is TGTGCCTGGAGTCCCGGGACAGGGCCAACTGAAGCTTTCTTT.

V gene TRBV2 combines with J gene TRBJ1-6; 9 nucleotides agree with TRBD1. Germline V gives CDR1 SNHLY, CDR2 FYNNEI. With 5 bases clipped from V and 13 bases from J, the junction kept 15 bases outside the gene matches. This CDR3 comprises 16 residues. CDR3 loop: CASSRYWTGEGIPLHF. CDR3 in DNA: TGTGCCAGCAGTCGTTACTGGACAGGGGAAGGCATCCCCCTCCACTTT.

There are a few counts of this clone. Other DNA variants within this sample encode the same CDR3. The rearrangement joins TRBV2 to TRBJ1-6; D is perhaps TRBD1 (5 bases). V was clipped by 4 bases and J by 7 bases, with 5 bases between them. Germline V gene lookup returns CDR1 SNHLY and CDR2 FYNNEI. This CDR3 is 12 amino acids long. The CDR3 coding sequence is TGTGCCAGCAGTGGGGACAATTCACCCCTCCACTTT. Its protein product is CASSGDNSPLHF.

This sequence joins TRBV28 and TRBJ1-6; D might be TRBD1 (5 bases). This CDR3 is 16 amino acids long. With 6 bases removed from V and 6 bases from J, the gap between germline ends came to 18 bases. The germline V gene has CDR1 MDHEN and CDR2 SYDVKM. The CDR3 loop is CASRQGVRTLNSPLHF. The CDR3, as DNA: TGTGCCAGCAGGCAGGGTGTGAGGACACTTAATTCACCCCTCCACTTT. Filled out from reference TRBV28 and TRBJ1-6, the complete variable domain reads DVKVTQSSRYLVKRTGEKVFLECVQDMDHENMFWYRQDPGLGLRLIYFSYDVKMKEKGDIPEGYSVSREKKERFSLILESASTNQTSMYLCASRQGVRTLNSPLHFGNGTRLTVT.

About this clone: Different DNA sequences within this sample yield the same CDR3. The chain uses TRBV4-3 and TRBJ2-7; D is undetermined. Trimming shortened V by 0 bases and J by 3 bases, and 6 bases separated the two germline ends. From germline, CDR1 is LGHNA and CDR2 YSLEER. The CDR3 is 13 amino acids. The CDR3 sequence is CASSQELRYEQYF. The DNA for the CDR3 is TGCGCCAGCAGCCAAGAACTACGCTACGAGCAGTACTTC.

CDR3 sequence reads: CASSSGGGTTQYF. Written as DNA, the CDR3 is TGTGCCAGCAGCTCCGGAGGAGGAACCACGCAGTATTTT. The chain employs TRBV6-6 and TRBJ2-3; tentatively, D is TRBD2 (5 bases). The V gene lost 6 bases and the J gene lost 9 bases, with 16 bases spanning the gap. The germline CDR1 and CDR2 sequences are MNHNY and SVGAGI (reference sequence). This CDR3 comprises 13 residues.

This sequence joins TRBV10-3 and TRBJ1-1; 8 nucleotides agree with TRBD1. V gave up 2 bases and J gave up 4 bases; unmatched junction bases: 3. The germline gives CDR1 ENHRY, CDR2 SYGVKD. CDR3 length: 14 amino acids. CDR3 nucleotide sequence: TGTGCCATCAGTGAGCGGACAGGGAGCACTGAAGCTTTCTTT. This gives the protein CAISERTGSTEAFF.

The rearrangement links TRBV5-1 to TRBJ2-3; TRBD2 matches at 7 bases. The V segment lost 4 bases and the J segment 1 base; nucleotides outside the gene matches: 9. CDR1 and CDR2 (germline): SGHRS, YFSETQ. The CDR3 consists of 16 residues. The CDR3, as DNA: TGCGCCAGCAGCCCGAACGCGGGGGACCGCACAGATACGCAGTATTTT. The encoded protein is CASSPNAGDRTDTQYF.

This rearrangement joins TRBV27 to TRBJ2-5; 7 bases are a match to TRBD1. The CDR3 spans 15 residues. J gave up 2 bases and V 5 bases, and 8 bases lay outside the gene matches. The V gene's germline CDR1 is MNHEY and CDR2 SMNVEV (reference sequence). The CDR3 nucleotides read TGTGCCAGCAGTCCGGGGACAGCTGAACAAGAGACCCAGTACTTC. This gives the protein CASSPGTAEQETQYF.

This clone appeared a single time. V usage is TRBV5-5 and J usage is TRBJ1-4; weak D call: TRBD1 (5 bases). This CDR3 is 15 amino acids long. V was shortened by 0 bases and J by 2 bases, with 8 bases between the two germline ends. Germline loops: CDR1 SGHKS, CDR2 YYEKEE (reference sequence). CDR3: CASSLVTVTNEKLFF. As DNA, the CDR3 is TGTGCCAGCAGCTTGGTGACAGTCACTAATGAAAAACTGTTTTTT.

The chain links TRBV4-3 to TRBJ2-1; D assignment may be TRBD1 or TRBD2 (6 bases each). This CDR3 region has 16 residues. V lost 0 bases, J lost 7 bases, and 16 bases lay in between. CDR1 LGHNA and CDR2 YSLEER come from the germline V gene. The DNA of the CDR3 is TGCGCCAGCAGCCAAGATCGCGGAGGGGGGTTGAATGAGCAGTTCTTC. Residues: CASSQDRGGGLNEQFF.

In nucleotides, the CDR3 is TGTGCCAGCAGCCAGACCAGGGAGTGGAAGACCGACGAGCAGTACTTC. The encoded protein is CASSQTREWKTDEQYF. J is TRBJ2-7 and V is TRBV14; D might be TRBD1 or TRBD2, each matching 5 bases. The CDR3 has 16 amino acids. Looked up from germline, CDR1 is SGHDN and CDR2 is FVKESK. V lost 3 bases and J lost 5, with 20 bases in between.

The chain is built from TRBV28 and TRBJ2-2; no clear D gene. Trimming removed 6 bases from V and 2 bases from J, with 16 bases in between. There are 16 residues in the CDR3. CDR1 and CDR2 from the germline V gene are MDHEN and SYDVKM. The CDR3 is CASRVPRTANTGELFF. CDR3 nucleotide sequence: TGTGCCAGCAGGGTACCAAGGACGGCCAACACCGGGGAGCTGTTTTTT.

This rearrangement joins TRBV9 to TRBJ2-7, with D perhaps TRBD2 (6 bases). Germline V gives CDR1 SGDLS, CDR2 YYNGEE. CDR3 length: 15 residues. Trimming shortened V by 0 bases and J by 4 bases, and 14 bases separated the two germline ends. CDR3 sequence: CASSVGQGLGYEQYF. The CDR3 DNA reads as TGTGCCAGCAGCGTAGGGCAGGGACTTGGGTACGAGCAGTACTTC.

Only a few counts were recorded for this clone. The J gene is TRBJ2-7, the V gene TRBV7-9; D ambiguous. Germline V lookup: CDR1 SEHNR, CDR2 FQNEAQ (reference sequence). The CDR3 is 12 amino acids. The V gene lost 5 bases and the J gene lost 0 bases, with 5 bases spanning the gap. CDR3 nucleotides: TGTGCCAGCAGCCCCCCCTCCTACGAGCAGTACTTC. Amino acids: CASSPPSYEQYF.

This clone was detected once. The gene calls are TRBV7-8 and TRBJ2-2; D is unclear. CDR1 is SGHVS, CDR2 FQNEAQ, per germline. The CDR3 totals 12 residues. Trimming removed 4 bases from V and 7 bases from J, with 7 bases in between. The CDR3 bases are TGTGCCAGCAGCTCTGTGGTCGGGGAGCTGTTTTTT. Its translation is CASSSVVGELFF.

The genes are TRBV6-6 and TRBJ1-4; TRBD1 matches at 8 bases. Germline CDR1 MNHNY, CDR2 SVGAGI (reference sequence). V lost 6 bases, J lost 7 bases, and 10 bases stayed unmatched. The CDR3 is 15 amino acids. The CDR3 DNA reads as TGTGCCAGCAGATTCCAGGGGGCCCTGGGTGAAAAACTGTTTTTT. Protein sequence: CASRFQGALGEKLFF.

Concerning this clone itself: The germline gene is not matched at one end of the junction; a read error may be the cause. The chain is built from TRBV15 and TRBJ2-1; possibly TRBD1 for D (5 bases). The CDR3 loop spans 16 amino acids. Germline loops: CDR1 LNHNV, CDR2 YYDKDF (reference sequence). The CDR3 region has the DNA TGTGCCACCAGCATCTACAGGTTTAGCTCCTACAATGGGCAGTTCTTC. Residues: CATSIYRFSSYNGQFF.

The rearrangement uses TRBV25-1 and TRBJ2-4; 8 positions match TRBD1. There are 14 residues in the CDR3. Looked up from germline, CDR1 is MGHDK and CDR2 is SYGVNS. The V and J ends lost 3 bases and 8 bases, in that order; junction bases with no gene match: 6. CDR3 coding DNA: TGTGCCAGCAGTGACCCCGGACAGGGACACATTCAGTACTTC. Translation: CASSDPGQGHIQYF.

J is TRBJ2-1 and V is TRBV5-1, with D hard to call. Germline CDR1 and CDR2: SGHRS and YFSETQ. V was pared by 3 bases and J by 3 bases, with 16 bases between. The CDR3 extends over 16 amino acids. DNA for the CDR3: TGCGCCAGCAGCTATACGGTGGCCAGCCTCTACAATGAGCAGTTCTTC. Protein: CASSYTVASLYNEQFF. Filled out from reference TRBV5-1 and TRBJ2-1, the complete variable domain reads KAGVTQTPRYLIKTRGQQVTLSCSPISGHRSVSWYQQTPGQGLQFLFEYFSETQRNKGNFPGRFSGRQFSNSRSEMNVSTLELGDSALYLCASSYTVASLYNEQFFGPGTRLTVL.

The CDR3 DNA follows: TGCGCCAGCAGTGATGGGGGCCCCACAGATACGCAGTATTTT. Protein sequence: CASSDGGPTDTQYF. The chain uses TRBV10-1 and TRBJ2-3, with D perhaps matching TRBD1 (6 bases). The V gene's germline CDR1 is WNHNN and CDR2 SYGVQD (reference sequence). This CDR3 has 14 residues. V was trimmed by 3 bases and J by 2 bases, leaving 9 bases between them.

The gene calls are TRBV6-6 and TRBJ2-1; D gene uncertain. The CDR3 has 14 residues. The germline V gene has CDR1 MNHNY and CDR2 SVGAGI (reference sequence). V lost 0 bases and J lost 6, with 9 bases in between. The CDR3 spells CASSYSMPTNEQFF. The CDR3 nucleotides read TGTGCCAGCAGTTACTCGATGCCCACCAATGAGCAGTTCTTC.

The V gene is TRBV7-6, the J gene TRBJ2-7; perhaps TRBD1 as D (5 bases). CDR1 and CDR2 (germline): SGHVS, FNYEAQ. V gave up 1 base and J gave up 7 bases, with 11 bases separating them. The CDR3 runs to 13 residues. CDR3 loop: CASSLGQGFEQYF. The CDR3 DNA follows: TGTGCCAGCAGCTTAGGTCAGGGTTTTGAGCAGTACTTC.